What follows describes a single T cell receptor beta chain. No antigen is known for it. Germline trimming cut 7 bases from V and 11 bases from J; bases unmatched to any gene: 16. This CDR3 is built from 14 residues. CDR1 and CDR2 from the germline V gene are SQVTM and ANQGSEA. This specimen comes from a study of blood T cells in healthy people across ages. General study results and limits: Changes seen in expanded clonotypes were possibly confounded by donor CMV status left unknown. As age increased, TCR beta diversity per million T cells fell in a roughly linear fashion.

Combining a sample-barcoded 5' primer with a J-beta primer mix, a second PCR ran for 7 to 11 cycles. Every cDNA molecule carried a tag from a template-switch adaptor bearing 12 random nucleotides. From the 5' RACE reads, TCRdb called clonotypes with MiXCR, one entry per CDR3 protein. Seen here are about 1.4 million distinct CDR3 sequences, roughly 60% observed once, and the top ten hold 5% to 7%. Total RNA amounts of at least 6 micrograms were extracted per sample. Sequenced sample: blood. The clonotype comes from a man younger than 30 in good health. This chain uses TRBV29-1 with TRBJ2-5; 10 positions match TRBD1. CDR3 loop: CSANRDRGYNEQYF. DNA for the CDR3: TGCAGCGCTAACCGGGACAGGGGCTACAATGAGCAGTACTTC.